The present T cell receptor (beta chain) was sequenced within a study of blood T cells in healthy people across ages. For the second PCR, which ran for about 7 to 11 cycles, a sample-barcoded 5' primer and a J-beta primer mix were used. Each CDR3 protein gets one entry after TCRdb re-called the 5' RACE reads with MiXCR. The table includes under 800,000 distinct CDR3 sequences, about 40% detected once. This clonotype was counted at least ten times. What it binds is not known. Study-level points and caveats: A greater number of naive CD4+ cells and higher diversity distinguished long-lived donors from aged donors.

Trimming pared 6 bases from V and 3 bases from J, leaving 19 bases between. This CDR3 is built from 16 residues. This receptor was identified in a woman aged 60-75 years in good health. The genes are TRBV12-3 or TRBV12-4 and TRBJ2-3, with D perhaps TRBD1 (6 bases). The sequenced sample was blood. The CDR3 loop is CASSRTRGIATDTQYF. The DNA for the CDR3 is TGTGCCAGCAGCCGCACCAGGGGAATTGCGACAGATACGCAGTATTTT.